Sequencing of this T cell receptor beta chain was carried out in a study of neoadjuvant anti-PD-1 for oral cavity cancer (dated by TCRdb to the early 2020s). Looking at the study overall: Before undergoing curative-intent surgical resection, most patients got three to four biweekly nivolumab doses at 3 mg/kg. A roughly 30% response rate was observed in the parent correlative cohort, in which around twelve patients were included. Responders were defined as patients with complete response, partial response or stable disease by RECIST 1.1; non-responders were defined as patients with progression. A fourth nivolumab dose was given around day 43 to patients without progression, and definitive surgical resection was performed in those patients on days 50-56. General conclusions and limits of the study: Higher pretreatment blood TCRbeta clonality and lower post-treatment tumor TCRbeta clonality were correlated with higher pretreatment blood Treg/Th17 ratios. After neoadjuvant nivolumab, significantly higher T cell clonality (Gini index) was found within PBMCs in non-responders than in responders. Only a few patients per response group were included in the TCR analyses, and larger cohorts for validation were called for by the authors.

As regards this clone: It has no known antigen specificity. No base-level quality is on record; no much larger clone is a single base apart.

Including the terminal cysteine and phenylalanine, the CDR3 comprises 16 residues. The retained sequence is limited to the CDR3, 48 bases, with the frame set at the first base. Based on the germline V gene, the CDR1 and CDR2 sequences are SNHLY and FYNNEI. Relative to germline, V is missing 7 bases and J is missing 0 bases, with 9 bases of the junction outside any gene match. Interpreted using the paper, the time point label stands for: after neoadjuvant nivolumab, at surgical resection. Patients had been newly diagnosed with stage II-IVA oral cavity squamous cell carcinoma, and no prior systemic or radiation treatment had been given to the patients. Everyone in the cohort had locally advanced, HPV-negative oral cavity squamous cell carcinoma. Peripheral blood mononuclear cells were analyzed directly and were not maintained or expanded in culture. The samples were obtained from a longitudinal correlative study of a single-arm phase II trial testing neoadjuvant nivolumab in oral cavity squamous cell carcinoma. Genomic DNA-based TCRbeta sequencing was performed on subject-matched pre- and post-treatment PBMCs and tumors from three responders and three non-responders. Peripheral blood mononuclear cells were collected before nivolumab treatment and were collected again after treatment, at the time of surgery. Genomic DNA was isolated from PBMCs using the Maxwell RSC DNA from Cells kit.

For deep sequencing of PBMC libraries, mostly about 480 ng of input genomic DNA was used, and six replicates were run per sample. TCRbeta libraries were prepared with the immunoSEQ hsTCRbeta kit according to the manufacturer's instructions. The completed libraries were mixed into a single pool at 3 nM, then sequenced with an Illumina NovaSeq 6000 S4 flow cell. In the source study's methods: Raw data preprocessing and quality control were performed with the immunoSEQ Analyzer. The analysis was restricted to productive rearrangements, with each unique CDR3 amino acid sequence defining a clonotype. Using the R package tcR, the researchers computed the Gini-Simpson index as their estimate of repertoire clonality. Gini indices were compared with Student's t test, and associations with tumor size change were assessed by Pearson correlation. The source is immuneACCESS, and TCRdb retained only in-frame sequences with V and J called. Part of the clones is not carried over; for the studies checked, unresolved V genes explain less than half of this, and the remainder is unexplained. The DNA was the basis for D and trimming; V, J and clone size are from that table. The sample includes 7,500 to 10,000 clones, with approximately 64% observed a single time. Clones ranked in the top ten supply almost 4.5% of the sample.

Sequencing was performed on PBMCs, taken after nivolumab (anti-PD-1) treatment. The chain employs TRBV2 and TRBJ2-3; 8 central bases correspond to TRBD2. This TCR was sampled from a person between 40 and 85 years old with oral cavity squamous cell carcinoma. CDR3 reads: CASTQRSGSSTDTQYF. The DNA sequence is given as TGTGCCAGCACCCAACGAAGCGGGAGTAGCACAGATACGCAGTATTTT.